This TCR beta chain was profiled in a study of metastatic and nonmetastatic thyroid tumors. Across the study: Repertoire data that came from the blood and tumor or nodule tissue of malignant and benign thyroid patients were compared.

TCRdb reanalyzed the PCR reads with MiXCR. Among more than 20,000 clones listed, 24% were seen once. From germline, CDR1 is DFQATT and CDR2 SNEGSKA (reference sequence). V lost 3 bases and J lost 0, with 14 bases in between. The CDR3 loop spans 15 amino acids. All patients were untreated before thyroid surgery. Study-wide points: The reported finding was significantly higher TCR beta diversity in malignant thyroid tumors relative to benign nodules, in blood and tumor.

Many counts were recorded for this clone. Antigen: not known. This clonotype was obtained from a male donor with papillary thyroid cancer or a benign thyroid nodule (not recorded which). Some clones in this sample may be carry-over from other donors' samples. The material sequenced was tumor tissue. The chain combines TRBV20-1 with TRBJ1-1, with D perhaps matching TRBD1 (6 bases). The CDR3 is CSARGAGQVNTEAFF. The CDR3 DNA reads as TGCAGTGCTAGGGGGGCAGGGCAGGTGAACACTGAAGCTTTCTTT.